The following is a T cell receptor beta chain sequence with its context. Its antigen remains unidentified. No much larger clone is present one base from it, and per-base qualities are unavailable. The same CDR3 arises from other DNA sequences in this sample as well. These data are taken from a study of radiation and T cells in renal cell carcinoma (dated by TCRdb to about 2020). Some background on the complete study: Samples were obtained from a clinical trial, in which 15 Gy stereotactic body radiation therapy was delivered to primary renal cell carcinomas and nephrectomy was performed 4 weeks later. Across all 53 samples, several million unique CDR3 nucleotide sequences encoding 2,658,974 unique CDR3 amino acid sequences were identified. A total of 53 samples underwent TCR beta sequencing, made up of approximately 26 tumors and some 27 peripheral blood samples. Summary of the overall study and its limitations: No pretreatment tumor biopsies were available, so the baseline intratumoral presence of clonotypes could not be determined. Top tumor clonotypes rose in blood from baseline to 2 weeks post-radiation, then contracted by 4 weeks, suggesting transient expansion of tumor-resident clones. Dynamics of the blood repertoire were not tracked past 4 weeks after treatment. Because the trial had a single-armed design, the trial could not examine how radiation dose or scheduling affected the TCR repertoire.

The time point label, as the study defines it: blood 2 weeks post-SBRT. Reading the label with the study, this specimen's treatment or condition is: 15 Gy SBRT to primary tumor, nephrectomy 4 weeks later. To follow tumor-enriched clonotypes, peripheral blood was collected serially from radiation-treated patients at baseline and again at 2 weeks and 4 weeks after SBRT. Renal cell carcinoma with clear cell pathology was present in all patients. The QIAamp DNA Blood Mini Kit (Qiagen) was used to prepare genomic DNA for TCR sequencing. The analyses included just those samples that passed every quality control check. Cut back by 2 bases and 3 bases, the V and J ends lie 7 bases apart. CDR1 and CDR2 (MNHEY, SVGAGI) derive from the germline V gene. From its cysteine to its phenylalanine, the CDR3 spans 14 amino acids. Just the 42-base CDR3 DNA is kept, in frame starting at base 1. Following the manufacturer's recommendations, the immunoSEQ kit was used to generate TCR beta libraries from genomic DNA. To prepare libraries, a first multiplex PCR with proprietary primers was run, followed by a second PCR that added unique barcodes, and a bead cleanup was done after each round. A positive control reaction and a negative control reaction, both provided in the kit, were run with every batch of samples. The final libraries were assessed on an Agilent 4200 TapeStation D1000 ScreenTape, pooled by volume, and quantified by qPCR. Sequencing was performed on an Illumina NextSeq500 using a MidOutput 150-cycle cartridge, with 156 Read1 cycles, 15 Index1 cycles, and the kit custom primers. The pooled library was loaded at approximately 1 pM, with a 20% PhiX control spiked in. The paper's data handling went like this. Vendor-processed data were analyzed in R, and a clonotype was defined as all T cells sharing the same CDR3 nucleotide sequence. For clone abundance analyses, frequencies were normalized to the 10,000 most abundant clones in each sample. Before analysis, public T cell clones were removed, and these numbered fewer than five per sample on average. An abundance difference of at least 32-fold between compartments was the criterion for calling clonotypes tumor-enriched or baseline blood-enriched. A beta-binomial differential abundance model was applied to find clonotypes that expanded or contracted between blood time points. Similarity between tumor and blood repertoires was quantified using the Baroni-Urbani and Buser coefficient, and groups were compared with two-tailed Wilcoxon tests in R. TCRdb limited this immuneACCESS table to in-frame rearrangements with V and J called. A share of clones is missing; checked studies link under half to unresolved V genes, and the rest is unexplained. V and J calls and clone size come straight from that table; D and trimming were deduced from the DNA. A total of 120,000 or so clones appear in this sample, about 81% of them only once. 5% to 6.5% of the sample lies in the top ten.

The V and J segments used are TRBV6-5 and TRBJ1-4, with the D gene call left open. The sample consisted of blood, taken from a patient whose treatment included radiotherapy and nephrectomy. This receptor was obtained from a man aged 50 to 59 with renal cell carcinoma. The CDR3 sequence is CASSYAGPNEKLFF. The sequenced DNA: TGTGCCAGCAGTTACGCAGGCCCTAATGAAAAACTGTTTTTT.